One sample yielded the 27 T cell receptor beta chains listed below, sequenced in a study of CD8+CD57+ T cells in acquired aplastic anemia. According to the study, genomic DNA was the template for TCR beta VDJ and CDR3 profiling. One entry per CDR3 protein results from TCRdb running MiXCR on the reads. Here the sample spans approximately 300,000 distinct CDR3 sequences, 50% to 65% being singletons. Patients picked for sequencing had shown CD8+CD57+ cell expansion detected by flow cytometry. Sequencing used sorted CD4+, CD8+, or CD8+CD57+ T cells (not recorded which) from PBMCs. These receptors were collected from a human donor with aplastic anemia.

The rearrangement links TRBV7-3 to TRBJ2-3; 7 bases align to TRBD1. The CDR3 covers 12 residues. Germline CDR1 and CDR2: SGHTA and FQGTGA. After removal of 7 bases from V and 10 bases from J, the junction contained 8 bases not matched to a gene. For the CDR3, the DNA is TGTGCCAGCACTCGATACAGGGGAGCGCAGTATTTT. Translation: CASTRYRGAQYF.

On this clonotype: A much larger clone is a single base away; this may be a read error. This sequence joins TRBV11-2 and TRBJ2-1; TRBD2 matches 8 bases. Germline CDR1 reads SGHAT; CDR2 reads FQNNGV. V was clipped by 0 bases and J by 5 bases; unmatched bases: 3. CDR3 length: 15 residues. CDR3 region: CASSLDAGRDNEQFF. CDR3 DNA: TGTGCCAGCAGCTTAGATGCCGGGAGGGACAATGAGCAGTTCTTC.

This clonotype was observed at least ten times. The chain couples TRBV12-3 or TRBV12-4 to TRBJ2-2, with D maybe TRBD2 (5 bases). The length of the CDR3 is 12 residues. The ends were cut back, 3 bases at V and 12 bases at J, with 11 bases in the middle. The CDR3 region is CASSFSRGQLFF. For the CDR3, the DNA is TGTGCCAGCAGTTTTTCCCGAGGGCAGCTGTTTTTT.

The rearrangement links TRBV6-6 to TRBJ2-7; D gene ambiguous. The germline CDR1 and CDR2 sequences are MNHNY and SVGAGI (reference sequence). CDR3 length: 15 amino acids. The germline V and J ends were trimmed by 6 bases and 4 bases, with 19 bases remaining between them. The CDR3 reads CASRRRLSGGYEQYF. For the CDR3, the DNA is TGTGCCAGCAGACGTCGTTTGAGTGGTGGATACGAGCAGTACTTC.

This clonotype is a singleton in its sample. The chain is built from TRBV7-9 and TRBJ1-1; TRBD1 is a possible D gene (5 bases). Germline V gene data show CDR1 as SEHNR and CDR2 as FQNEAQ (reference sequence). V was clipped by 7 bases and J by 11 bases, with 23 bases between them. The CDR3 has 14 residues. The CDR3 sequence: CASTGTNRPFGAFF. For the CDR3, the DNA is TGTGCCAGCACCGGAACCAACAGGCCGTTCGGGGCTTTCTTT. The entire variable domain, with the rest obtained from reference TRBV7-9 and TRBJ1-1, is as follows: DTGVSQNPRHKITKRGQNVTFRCDPISEHNRLYWYRQTLGQGPEFLTYFQNEAQLEKSRLLSDRFSAERPKGSFSTLEIQRTEQGDSAMYLCASTGTNRPFGAFFGQGTRLTVV.

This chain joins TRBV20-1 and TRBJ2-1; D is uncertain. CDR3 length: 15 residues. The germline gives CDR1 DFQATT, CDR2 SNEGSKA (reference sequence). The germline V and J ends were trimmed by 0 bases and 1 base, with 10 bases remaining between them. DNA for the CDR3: TGCAGTGCTAGAGACCGCCTCGGATCCTACAATGAGCAGTTCTTC. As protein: CSARDRLGSYNEQFF.

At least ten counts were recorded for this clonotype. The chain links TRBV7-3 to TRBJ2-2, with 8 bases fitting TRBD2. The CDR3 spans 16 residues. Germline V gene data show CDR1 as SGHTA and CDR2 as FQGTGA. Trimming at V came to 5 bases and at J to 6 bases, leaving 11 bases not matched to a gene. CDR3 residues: CASSPQGSGASGELFF. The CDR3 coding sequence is TGTGCCAGCAGCCCCCAGGGTAGCGGGGCTTCCGGGGAGCTGTTTTTT.

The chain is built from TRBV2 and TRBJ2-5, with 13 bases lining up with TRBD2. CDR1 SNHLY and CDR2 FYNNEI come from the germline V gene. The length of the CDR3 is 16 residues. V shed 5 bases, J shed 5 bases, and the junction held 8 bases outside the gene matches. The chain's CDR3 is CASSPGTSGISETQYF. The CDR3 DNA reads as TGTGCCAGCAGTCCCGGGACTAGCGGGATTAGTGAGACCCAGTACTTC.

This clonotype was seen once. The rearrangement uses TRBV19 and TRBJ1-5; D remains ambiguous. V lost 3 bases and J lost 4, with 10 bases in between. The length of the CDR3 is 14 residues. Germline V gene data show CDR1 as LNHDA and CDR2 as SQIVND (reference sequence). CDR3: CASSIEYDNQPQHF. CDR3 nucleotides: TGTGCCAGTAGTATTGAGTACGATAATCAGCCCCAGCATTTT.

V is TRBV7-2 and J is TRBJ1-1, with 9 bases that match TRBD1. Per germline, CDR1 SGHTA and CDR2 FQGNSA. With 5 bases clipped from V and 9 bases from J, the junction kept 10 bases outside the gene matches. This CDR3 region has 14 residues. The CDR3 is CASSGRQGELKAFF. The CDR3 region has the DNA TGTGCCAGCAGCGGACGACAGGGGGAGTTAAAAGCTTTCTTT.

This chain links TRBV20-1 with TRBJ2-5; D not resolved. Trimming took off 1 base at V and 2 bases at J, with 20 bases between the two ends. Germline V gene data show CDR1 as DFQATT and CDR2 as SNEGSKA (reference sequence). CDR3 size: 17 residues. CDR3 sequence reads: CSARGVGTVGLQETQYF. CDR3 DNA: TGCAGTGCTAGAGGAGTTGGAACGGTGGGTCTGCAAGAGACCCAGTACTTC.

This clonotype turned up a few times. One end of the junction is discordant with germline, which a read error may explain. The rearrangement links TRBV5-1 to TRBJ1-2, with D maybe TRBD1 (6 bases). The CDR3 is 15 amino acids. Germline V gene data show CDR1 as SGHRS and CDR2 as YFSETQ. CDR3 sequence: CASSPGDGSLVGCTF. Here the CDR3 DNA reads TGCGCCAGCAGCCCAGGGGACGGGTCCCTCGTTGGCTGCACCTTC.

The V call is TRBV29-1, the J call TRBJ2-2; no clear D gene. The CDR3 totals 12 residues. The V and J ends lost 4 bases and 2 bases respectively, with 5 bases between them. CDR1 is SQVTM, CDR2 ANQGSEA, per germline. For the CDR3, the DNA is TGCAGCGTTGGCCAAAACACCGGGGAGCTGTTTTTT. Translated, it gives CSVGQNTGELFF.

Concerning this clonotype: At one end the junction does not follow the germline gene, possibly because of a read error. CDR3 in DNA: TGTGCCACCGGTGATCTCCCGGGACAGGGGGTTGTAGAGACCCAGTACTTC. This sequence encodes CATGDLPGQGVVETQYF. The gene calls are TRBV24-1 and TRBJ2-5; TRBD1 aligns across 11 bases. This CDR3 contains 17 residues. Germline values: CDR1 KGHDR, CDR2 SFDVKD.

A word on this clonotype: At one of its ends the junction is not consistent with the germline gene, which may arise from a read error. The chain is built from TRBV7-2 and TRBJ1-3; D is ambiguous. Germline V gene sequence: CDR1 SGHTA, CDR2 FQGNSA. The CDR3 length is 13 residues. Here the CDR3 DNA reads TGCGCCAGCAGCCCCCTAGGAGGAAACACCATATATTTT. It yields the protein CASSPLGGNTIYF.

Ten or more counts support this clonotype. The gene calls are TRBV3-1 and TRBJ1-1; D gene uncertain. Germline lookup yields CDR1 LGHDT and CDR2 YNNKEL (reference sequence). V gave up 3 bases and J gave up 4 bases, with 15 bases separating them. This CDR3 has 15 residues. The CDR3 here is CASSHAWGRRTEAFF. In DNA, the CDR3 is TGTGCCAGCAGCCATGCTTGGGGTCGTCGCACTGAAGCTTTCTTT.

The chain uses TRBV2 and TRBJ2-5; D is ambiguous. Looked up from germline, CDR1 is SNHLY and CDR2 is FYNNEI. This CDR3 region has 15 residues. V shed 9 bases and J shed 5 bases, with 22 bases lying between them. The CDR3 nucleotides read TGTGCCAGTGCCACGAAGGACGACCCAATGGAGACCCAGTACTTC. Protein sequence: CASATKDDPMETQYF.

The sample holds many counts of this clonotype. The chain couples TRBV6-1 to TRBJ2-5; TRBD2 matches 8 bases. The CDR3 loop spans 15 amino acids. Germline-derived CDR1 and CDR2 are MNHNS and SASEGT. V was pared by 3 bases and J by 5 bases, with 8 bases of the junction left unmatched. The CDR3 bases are TGTGCCAGCAGTGATAATAGCGGGGTGGGGGAGACCCAGTACTTC. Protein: CASSDNSGVGETQYF.

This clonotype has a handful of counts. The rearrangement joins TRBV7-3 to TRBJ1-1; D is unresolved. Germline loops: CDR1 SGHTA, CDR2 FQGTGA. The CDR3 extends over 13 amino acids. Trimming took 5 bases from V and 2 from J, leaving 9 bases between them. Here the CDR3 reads CASSPVGNTEAFF. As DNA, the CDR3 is TGTGCCAGCAGCCCCGTCGGAAACACTGAAGCTTTCTTT.

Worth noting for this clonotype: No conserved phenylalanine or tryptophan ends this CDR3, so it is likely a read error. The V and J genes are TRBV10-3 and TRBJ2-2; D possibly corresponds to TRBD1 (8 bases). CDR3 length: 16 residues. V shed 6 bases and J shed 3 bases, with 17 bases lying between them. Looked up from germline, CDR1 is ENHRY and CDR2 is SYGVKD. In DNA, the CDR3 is TGTGCCATCAGGACTACAGGGGGGGCCGACACCGGGGAGCTGTTTTAT. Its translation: CAIRTTGGADTGELFY.

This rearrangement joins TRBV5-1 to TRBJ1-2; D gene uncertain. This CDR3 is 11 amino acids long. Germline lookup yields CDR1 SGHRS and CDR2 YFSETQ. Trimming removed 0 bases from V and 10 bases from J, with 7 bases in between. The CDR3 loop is CASSLGRIYTF. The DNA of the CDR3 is TGCGCCAGCAGCTTGGGCCGGATCTACACCTTC.

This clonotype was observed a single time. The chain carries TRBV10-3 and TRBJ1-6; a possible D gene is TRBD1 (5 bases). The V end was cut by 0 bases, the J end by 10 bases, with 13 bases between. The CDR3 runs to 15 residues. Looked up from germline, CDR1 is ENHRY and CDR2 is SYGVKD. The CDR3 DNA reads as TGTGCCATCAGTGAGTCGGACTGGACACGGTCACCCCTCCACTTT. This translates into CAISESDWTRSPLHF.

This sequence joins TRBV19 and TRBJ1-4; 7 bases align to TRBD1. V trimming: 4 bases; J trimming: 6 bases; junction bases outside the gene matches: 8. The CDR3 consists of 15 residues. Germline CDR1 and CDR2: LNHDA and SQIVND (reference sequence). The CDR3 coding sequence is TGTGCCAGTAGTAACCCAGGGGGGAGGGATGAAAAACTGTTTTTT. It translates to CASSNPGGRDEKLFF. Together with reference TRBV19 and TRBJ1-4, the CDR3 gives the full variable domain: DGGITQSPKYLFRKEGQNVTLSCEQNLNHDAMYWYRQDPGQGLRLIYYSQIVNDFQKGDIAEGYSVSREKKESFPLTVTSAQKNPTAFYLCASSNPGGRDEKLFFGSGTQLSVL.

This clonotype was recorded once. CDR3 residues: CASSNGRNTEAFF. DNA for the CDR3: TGTGCCAGCAGTAACGGCAGAAACACTGAAGCTTTCTTT. The chain is built from TRBV5-4 and TRBJ1-1, with unresolved D. The germline CDR1 and CDR2 sequences are SGHNT and YYREEE (reference sequence). CDR3 length: 13 amino acids. V dropped 5 bases and J dropped 2 bases, with 10 bases sitting between them.

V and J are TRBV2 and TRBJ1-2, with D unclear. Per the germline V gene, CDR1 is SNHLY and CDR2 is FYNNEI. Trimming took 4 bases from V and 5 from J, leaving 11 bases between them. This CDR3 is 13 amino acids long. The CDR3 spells CASSAQRSYGYTF. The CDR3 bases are TGTGCCAGCAGTGCACAGAGATCTTATGGCTACACCTTC.

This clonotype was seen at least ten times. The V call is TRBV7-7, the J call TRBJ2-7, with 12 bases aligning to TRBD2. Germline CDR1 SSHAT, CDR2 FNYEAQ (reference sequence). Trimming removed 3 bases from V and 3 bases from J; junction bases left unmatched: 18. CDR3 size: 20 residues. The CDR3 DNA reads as TGTGCCAGCAGCTTTGTGGGTACTAGCGGGAGGCCCTCATATGACTACGAGCAGTACTTC. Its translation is CASSFVGTSGRPSYDYEQYF.

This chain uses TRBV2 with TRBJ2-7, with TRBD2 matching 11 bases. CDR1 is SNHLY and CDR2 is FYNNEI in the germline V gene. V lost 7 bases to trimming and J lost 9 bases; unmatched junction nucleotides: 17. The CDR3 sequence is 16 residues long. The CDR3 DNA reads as TGTGCCAGCACCGAGCGGCTAGCGGGGGGAGGAAAGGCGCAGTACTTC. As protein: CASTERLAGGGKAQYF.